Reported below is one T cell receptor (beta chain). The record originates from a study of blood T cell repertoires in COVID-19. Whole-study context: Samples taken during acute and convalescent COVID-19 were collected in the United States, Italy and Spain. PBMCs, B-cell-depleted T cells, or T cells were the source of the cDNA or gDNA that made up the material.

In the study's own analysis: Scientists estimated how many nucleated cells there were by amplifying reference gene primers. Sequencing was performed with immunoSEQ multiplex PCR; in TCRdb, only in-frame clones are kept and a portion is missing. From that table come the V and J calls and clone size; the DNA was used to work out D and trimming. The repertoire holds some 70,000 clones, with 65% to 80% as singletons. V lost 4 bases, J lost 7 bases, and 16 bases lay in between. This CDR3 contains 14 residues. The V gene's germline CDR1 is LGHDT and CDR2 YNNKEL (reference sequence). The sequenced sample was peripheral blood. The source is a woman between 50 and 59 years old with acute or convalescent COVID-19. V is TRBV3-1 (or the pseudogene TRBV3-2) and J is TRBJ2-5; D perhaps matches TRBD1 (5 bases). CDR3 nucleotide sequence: TGTGCCAGCAGCCCCGCACAGGCCCTAGGGACCCAGTACTTC. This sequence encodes CASSPAQALGTQYF.